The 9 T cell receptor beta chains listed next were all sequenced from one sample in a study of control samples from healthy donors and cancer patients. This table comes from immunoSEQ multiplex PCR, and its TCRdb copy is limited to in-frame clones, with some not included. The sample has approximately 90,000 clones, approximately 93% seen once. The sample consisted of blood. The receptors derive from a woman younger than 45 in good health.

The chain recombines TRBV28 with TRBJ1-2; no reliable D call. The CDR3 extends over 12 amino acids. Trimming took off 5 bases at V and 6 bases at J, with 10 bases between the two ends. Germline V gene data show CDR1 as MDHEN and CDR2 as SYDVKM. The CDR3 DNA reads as TGTGCCAGCAGTACCGGGCCCCATGGCTACACCTTC. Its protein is CASSTGPHGYTF.

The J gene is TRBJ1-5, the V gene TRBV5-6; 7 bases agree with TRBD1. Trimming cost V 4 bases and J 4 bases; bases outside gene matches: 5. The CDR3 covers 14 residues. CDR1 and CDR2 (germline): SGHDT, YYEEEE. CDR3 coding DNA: TGTGCCAGCAGCCAGGACAGGACTAATCAGCCCCAGCATTTT. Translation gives CASSQDRTNQPQHF.

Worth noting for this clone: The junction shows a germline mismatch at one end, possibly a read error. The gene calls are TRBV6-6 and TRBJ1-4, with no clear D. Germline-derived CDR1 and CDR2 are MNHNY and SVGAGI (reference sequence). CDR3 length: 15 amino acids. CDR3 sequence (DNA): TGTGCCAGCGGTACAAAGGACGGAGCATATGAAGAACTGTTTTTT. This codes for CASGTKDGAYEELFF.

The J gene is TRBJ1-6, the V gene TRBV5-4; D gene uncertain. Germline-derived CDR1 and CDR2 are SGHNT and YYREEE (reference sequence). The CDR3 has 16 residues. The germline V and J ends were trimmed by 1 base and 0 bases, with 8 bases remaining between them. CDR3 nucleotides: TGTGCCAGCAGCTTGTTAGTAAGCTCCTATAATTCACCCCTCCACTTT. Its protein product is CASSLLVSSYNSPLHF.

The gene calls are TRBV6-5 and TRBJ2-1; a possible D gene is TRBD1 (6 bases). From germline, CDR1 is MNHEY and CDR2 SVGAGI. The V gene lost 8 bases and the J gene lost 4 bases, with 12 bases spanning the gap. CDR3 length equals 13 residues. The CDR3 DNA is TGTGCCAGCCAGACAGGACGATACAATGAGCAGTTCTTC. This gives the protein CASQTGRYNEQFF.

The CDR3 coding sequence is TGCGCCAGCAGTGAGCCGCAAGGAGGTGGGGACGAATCACCCCTCCACTTT. The encoded protein is CASSEPQGGGDESPLHF. The chain recombines TRBV10-1 with TRBJ1-6; D is perhaps TRBD1 (5 bases). V dropped 2 bases and J dropped 10 bases, with 21 bases sitting between them. Germline V gene data show CDR1 as WNHNN and CDR2 as SYGVQD (reference sequence). The CDR3 length is 17 residues.

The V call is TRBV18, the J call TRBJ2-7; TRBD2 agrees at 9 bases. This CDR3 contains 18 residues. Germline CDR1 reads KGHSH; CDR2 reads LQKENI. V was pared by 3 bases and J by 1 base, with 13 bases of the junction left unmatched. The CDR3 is CASSPNQLGGGASYEQYF. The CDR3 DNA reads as TGTGCCAGCTCACCCAACCAGCTCGGCGGGGGGGCATCCTACGAGCAGTACTTC.

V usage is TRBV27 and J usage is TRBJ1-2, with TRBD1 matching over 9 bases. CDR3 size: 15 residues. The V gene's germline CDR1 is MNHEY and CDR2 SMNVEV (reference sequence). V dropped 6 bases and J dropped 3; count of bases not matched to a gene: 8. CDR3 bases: TGTGCCAGCAGCCGTCCCGGGACAGGGTACTATGGCTACACCTTC. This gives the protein CASSRPGTGYYGYTF.

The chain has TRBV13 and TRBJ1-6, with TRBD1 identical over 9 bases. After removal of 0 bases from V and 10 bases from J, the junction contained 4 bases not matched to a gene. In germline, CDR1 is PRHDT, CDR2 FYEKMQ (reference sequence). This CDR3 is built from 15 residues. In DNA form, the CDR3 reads TGTGCCAGCAGCTTAGGGGACAGGGGTGACTCACCCCTCCACTTT. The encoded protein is CASSLGDRGDSPLHF.